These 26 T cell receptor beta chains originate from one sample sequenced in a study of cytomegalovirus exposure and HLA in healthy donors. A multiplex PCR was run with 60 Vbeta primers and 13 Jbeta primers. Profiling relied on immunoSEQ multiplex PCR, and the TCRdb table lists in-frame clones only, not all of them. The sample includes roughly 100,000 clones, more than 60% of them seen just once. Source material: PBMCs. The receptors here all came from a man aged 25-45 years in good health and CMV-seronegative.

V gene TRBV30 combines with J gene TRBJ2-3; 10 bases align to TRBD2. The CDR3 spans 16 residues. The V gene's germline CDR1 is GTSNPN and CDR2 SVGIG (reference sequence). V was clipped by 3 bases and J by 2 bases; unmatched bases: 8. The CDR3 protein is CAWRKGLAAFTDTQYF. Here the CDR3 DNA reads TGTGCCTGGAGGAAAGGACTAGCGGCGTTCACAGATACGCAGTATTTT.

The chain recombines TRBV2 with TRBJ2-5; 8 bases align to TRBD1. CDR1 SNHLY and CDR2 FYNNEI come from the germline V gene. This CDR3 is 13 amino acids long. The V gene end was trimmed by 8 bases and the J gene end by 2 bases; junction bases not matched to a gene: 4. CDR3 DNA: TGTGCCAGCGACCGGGACAGGCAAGAGACCCAGTACTTC. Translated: CASDRDRQETQYF.

The CDR3 here is CASSQERASIINEQFF. The CDR3 DNA is TGTGCCAGCAGCCAAGAGAGGGCTAGCATAATCAATGAGCAGTTCTTC. The chain uses TRBV14 and TRBJ2-1; tentatively, D is TRBD2 (5 bases). The CDR3 has 16 residues. Germline V gene sequence: CDR1 SGHDN, CDR2 FVKESK. V lost 0 bases, J lost 6 bases, and 15 bases lay in between. The variable domain in full, with the rest retrieved from reference TRBV14 and TRBJ2-1, is EAGVTQFPSHSVIEKGQTVTLRCDPISGHDNLYWYRRVMGKEIKFLLHFVKESKQDESGMPNNRFLAERTGGTYSTLKVQPAELEDSGVYFCASSQERASIINEQFFGPGTRLTVL.

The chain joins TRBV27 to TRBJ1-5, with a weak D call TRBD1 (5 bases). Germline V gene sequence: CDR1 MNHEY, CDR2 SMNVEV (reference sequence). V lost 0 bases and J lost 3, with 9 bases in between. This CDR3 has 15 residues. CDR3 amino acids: CASSLSQGLNQPQHF. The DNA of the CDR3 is TGTGCCAGCAGTTTATCCCAGGGTCTCAATCAGCCCCAGCATTTT.

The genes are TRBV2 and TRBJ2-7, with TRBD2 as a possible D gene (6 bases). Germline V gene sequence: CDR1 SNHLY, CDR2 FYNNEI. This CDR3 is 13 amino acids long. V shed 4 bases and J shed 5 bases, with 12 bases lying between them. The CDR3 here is CASSVGGVDEQYF. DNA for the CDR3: TGTGCCAGCAGTGTCGGAGGGGTCGACGAGCAGTACTTC.

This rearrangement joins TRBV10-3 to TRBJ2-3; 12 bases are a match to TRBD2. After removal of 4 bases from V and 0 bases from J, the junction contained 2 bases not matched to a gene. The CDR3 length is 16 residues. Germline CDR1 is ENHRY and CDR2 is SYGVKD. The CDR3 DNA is TGTGCCATCAGTGCAGGGACTAGCGGGAGCACAGATACGCAGTATTTT. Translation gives CAISAGTSGSTDTQYF.

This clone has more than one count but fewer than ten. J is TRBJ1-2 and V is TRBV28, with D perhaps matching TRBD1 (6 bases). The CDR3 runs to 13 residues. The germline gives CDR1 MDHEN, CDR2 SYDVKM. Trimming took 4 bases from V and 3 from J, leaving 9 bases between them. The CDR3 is CASSWAGDYGYTF. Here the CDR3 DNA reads TGTGCCAGCAGTTGGGCAGGGGACTATGGCTACACCTTC.

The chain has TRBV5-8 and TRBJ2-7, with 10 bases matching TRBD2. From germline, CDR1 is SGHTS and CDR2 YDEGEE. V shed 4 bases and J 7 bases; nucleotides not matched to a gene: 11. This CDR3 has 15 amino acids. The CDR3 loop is CASSGGLAGAEEQYF. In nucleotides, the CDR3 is TGTGCCAGCAGCGGGGGGCTAGCGGGAGCGGAGGAGCAGTACTTC.

This CDR3 is CASSPMGDTEAFF. The CDR3 DNA sequence: TGTGCCAGCTCACCAATGGGAGACACTGAAGCTTTCTTT. This chain joins TRBV18 and TRBJ1-1, with no clear D. Germline CDR1 and CDR2: KGHSH and LQKENI. The CDR3 spans 13 residues. Trimming shortened V by 2 bases and J by 3 bases, and 7 bases separated the two germline ends.

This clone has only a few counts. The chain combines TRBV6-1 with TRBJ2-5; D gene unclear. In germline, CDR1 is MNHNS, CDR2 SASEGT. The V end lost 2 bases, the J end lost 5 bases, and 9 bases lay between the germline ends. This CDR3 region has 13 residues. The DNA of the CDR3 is TGTGCCAGCAGTGAATTGCGTCGGGAGACCCAGTACTTC. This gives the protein CASSELRRETQYF.

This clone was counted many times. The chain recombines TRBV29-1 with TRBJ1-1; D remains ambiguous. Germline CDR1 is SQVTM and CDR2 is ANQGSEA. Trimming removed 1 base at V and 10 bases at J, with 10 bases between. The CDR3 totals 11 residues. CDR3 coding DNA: TGCAGCGTTGAAGTTGCTGGCCGAGCTTTCTTT. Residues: CSVEVAGRAFF.

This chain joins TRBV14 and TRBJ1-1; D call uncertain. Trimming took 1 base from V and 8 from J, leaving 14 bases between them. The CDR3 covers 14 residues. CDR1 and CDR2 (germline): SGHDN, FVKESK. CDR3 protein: CASSQVGTRGEAFF. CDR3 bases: TGTGCCAGCAGCCAAGTGGGCACCCGAGGGGAAGCTTTCTTT. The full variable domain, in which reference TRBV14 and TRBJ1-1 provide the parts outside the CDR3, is EAGVTQFPSHSVIEKGQTVTLRCDPISGHDNLYWYRRVMGKEIKFLLHFVKESKQDESGMPNNRFLAERTGGTYSTLKVQPAELEDSGVYFCASSQVGTRGEAFFGQGTRLTVV.

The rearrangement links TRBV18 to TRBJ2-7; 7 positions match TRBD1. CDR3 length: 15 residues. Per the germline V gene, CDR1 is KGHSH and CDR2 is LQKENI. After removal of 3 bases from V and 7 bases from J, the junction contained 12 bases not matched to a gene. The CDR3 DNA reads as TGTGCCAGCTCACCCCTTAGACAGGGCTCAGGGGAGCAGTACTTC. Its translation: CASSPLRQGSGEQYF.

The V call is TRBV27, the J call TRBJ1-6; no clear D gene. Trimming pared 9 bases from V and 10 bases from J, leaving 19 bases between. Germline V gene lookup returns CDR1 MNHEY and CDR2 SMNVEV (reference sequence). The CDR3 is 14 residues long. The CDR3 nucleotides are TGTGCCAGTCGGACTGACTCACAGACGTCACCCCTCCACTTT. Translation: CASRTDSQTSPLHF.

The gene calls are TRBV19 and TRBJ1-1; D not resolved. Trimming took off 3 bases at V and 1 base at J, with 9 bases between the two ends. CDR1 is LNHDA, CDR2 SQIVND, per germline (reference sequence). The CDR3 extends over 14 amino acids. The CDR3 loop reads CASSIFSGNTEAFF. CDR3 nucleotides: TGTGCCAGTAGTATCTTTAGTGGGAACACTGAAGCTTTCTTT.

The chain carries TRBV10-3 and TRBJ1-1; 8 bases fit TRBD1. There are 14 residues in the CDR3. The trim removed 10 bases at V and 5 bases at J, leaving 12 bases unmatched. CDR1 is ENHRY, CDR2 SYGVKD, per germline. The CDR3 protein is CASAQTGAVTEAFF. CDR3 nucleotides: TGTGCCAGCGCACAGACAGGGGCGGTGACTGAAGCTTTCTTT.

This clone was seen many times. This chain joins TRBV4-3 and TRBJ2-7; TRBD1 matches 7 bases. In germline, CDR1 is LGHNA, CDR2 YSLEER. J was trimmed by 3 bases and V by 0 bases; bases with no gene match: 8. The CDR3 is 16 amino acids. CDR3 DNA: TGCGCCAGCAGCCAAGAATCGACAGGGCAATTCTACGAGCAGTACTTC. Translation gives CASSQESTGQFYEQYF.

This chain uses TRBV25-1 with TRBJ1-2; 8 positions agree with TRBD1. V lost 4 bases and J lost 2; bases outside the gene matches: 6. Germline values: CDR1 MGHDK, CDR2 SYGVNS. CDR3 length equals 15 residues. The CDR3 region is CASSGRHRGNYGYTF. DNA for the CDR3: TGTGCCAGCAGTGGAAGGCACAGGGGGAACTATGGCTACACCTTC.

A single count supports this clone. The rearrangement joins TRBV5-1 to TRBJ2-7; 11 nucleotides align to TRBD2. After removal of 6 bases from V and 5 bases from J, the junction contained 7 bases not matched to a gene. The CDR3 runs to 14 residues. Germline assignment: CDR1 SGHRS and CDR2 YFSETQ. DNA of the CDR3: TGCGCCAGCACCCTATCGACTAGCGGGGACGAGCAGTACTTC. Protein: CASTLSTSGDEQYF.

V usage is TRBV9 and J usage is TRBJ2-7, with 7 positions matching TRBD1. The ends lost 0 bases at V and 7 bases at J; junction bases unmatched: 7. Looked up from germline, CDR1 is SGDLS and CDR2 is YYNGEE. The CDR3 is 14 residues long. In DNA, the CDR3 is TGTGCCAGCAGCGTAGGGGACAGACCTACGGAGCAGTACTTC. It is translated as CASSVGDRPTEQYF.

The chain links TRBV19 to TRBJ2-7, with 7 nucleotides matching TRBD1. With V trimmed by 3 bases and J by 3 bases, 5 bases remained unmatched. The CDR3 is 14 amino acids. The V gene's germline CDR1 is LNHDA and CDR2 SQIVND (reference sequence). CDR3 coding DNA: TGTGCCAGTAGTATTCAGGGGGTCGGCTACGAGCAGTACTTC. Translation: CASSIQGVGYEQYF.

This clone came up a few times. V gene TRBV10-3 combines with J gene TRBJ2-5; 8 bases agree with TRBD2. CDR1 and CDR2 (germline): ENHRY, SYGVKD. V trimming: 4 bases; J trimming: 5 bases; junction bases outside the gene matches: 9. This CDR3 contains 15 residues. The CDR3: CAISASGGGLETQYF. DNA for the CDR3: TGTGCCATCAGTGCCTCAGGCGGGGGGCTGGAGACCCAGTACTTC.

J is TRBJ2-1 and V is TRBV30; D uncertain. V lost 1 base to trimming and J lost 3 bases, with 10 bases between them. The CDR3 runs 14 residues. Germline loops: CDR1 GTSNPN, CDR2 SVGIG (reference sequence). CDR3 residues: CAWSAVTNYNEQFF. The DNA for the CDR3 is TGTGCCTGGAGTGCAGTGACAAACTACAATGAGCAGTTCTTC.

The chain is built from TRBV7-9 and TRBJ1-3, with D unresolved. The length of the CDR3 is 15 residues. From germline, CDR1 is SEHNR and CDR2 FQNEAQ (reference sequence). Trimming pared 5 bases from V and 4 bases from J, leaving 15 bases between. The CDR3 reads CASSIIGLGGNTIYF. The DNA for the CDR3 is TGTGCCAGCAGCATCATCGGACTGGGCGGAAACACCATATATTTT.

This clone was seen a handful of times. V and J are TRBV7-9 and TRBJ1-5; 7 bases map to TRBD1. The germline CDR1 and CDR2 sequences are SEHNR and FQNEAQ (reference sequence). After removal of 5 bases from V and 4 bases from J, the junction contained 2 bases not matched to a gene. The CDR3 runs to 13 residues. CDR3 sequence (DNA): TGTGCCAGCAGCCTACAGGGGAATCAGCCCCAGCATTTT. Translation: CASSLQGNQPQHF. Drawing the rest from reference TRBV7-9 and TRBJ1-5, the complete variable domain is DTGVSQNPRHKITKRGQNVTFRCDPISEHNRLYWYRQTLGQGPEFLTYFQNEAQLEKSRLLSDRFSAERPKGSFSTLEIQRTEQGDSAMYLCASSLQGNQPQHFGDGTRLSIL.

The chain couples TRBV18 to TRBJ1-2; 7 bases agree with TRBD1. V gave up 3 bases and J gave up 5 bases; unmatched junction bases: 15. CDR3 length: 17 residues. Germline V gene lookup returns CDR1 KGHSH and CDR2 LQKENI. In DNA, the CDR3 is TGTGCCAGCTCACCGATGGGGACAGCCATTTCCCATTATGGCTACACCTTC. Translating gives CASSPMGTAISHYGYTF.